This T cell receptor beta chain was identified in a study of technical replicates of blood from several donors. The data were produced by immunoSEQ multiplex PCR, yet TCRdb's version contains in-frame clones alone and is incomplete. The top ten clones hold over 0.2% of a sample with about 83,000 clones, 85% to 95% of them seen once. J was trimmed by 4 bases and V by 2 bases; bases with no gene match: 7. The germline gives CDR1 SGHRS, CDR2 YFSETQ. The length of the CDR3 is 15 residues. The clonotype comes from a human donor in good health. The chain recombines TRBV5-1 with TRBJ2-5; 8 nucleotides agree with TRBD1. The sample comprised T cells isolated from PBMCs. CDR3 residues: CASSFGRGLGETQYF. DNA of the CDR3: TGCGCCAGCAGCTTTGGCAGGGGGCTGGGAGAGACCCAGTACTTC.